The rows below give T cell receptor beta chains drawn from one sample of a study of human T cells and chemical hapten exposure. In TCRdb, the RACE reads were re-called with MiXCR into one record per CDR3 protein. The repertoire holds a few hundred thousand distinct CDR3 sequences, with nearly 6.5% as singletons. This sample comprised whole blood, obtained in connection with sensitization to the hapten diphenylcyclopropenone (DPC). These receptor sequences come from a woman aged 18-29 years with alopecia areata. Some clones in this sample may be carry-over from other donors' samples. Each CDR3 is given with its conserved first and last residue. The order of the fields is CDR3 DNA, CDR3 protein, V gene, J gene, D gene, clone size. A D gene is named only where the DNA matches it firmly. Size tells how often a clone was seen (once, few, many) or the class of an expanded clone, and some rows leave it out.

cdr3_nt: TGTGCCAGCAATTTAGCAGGGGGTAGTAACTCACCCCTCCACTTT
cdr3_aa: CASNLAGGSNSPLHF
v_call: TRBV12-3/TRBV12-4
j_call: TRBJ1-6
d_call: TRBD1
clone_size: NA

cdr3_nt: TGTGCCAGCCGGGGGCCCGCCTACGAGCAGTACTTC
cdr3_aa: CASRGPAYEQYF
v_call: TRBV6-1
j_call: TRBJ2-7
d_call: NA
clone_size: many

cdr3_nt: TGTGCCATCAGTGAACAGGGAGGGAAAGGCACAGATACGCAGTATTTT
cdr3_aa: CAISEQGGKGTDTQYF
v_call: TRBV10-3
j_call: TRBJ2-3
d_call: NA
clone_size: many

cdr3_nt: TGTGCCAGCAGCTTAGTGTATGGGGGCCCTAGCACAGATACGCAGTATTTT
cdr3_aa: CASSLVYGGPSTDTQYF
v_call: TRBV7-6
j_call: TRBJ2-3
d_call: NA
clone_size: few

cdr3_nt: TGTGCCAGCAGTCGTCGGCTGGATACGCAGTATTTT
cdr3_aa: CASSRRLDTQYF
v_call: TRBV6-5
j_call: TRBJ2-3
d_call: NA
clone_size: few

cdr3_nt: TGTGCCAGCAGCCCTGGAATAGGCCAGCCCCAGCATTTT
cdr3_aa: CASSPGIGQPQHF
v_call: TRBV11-2
j_call: TRBJ1-5
d_call: NA
clone_size: many

cdr3_nt: TGCGCCAGCAGCCAGGTGGGGGGAGCTTCCTACGAGCAGTACTTC
cdr3_aa: CASSQVGGASYEQYF
v_call: TRBV4-3
j_call: TRBJ2-7
d_call: NA
clone_size: many

cdr3_nt: TGTGCCAGCAGACAACGGGACAGGCATGAAAAACTGTTTTTT
cdr3_aa: CASRQRDRHEKLFF
v_call: TRBV13
j_call: TRBJ1-4
d_call: TRBD1
clone_size: few

cdr3_nt: TGTGCCAGCAGCCAACAGGCGCAGGGCTCAGCTTTCTTT
cdr3_aa: CASSQQAQGSAFF
v_call: TRBV14
j_call: TRBJ1-1
d_call: NA
clone_size: many

cdr3_nt: TGTGCCATCAGTGAGTTTTCAGGGGGGAATCAGCCCCAGCATTTT
cdr3_aa: CAISEFSGGNQPQHF
v_call: TRBV10-3
j_call: TRBJ1-5
d_call: TRBD1
clone_size: many

cdr3_nt: TGCAGTGCTGAGGACATTACAACTAATGAAAAACTGTTTTTT
cdr3_aa: CSAEDITTNEKLFF
v_call: TRBV20-1
j_call: TRBJ1-4
d_call: NA
clone_size: few

cdr3_nt: TGCAGTGCTTCCCCAGGGGGCTACGAGCAGTACTTC
cdr3_aa: CSASPGGYEQYF
v_call: TRBV20-1
j_call: TRBJ2-7
d_call: TRBD1
clone_size: NA